This T cell receptor (beta chain) emerged from a study of OX40 agonist ivuxolimab in advanced cancers. This table comes from immunoSEQ multiplex PCR, and its TCRdb copy is limited to in-frame clones, with some not included. The sample gives fewer than 75,000 clones, roughly 89% of which show up once; approximately 2.5% is in the top ten. Looked up from germline, CDR1 is KGHSH and CDR2 is LQKENI. V was pared by 2 bases and J by 6 bases, with 0 bases of the junction left unmatched. The CDR3 spans 15 residues. This TCR came from an adult with an advanced solid tumor such as melanoma, head and neck, liver or kidney cancer. The chain joins TRBV18 to TRBJ2-1; 14 positions match TRBD2. Sequencing used CD4+ or CD8+ T cells sorted from blood, obtained in a trial of the OX40 agonist ivuxolimab. CDR3 DNA: TGTGCCAGCTCACCAGGGACTAGCGGGAGCAATGAGCAGTTCTTC. Translating gives CASSPGTSGSNEQFF.